Listed below are T cell receptor beta chains from one sample, sequenced in a study of blood T cell repertoires in COVID-19. Profiling relied on immunoSEQ multiplex PCR, and the TCRdb table lists in-frame clones only, not all of them. This table has approximately 24,000 clones, approximately 94% appearing once. The sequenced sample consisted of peripheral blood. All receptors come from a woman in her 50s with active COVID-19. The CDR3 runs from the conserved cysteine through the conserved F or W. The D gene is left open where the match is weak.

V gene	J gene	D gene	CDR3 length	CDR3 protein	CDR3 DNA
TRBV6-1	TRBJ2-7	.	16	CASSDLKGGGGYEQYF	TGTGCCAGCAGTGATCTGAAGGGAGGGGGAGGCTACGAGCAGTACTTC
TRBV5-1	TRBJ2-1	TRBD2	15	CASLAGSGSYNEQFF	TGCGCCAGTTTAGCGGGATCGGGCTCCTACAATGAGCAGTTCTTC
TRBV7-6	TRBJ2-1	TRBD1	15	CASTLTGEGGNEQFF	TGTGCCAGCACCCTGACAGGGGAAGGTGGTAATGAGCAGTTCTTC
TRBV7-9	TRBJ1-6	TRBD1	15	CASSLTGQLFSPLHF	TGTGCCAGCAGCCTCACGGGACAGCTCTTTTCACCCCTCCACTTT
TRBV28	TRBJ2-5	.	14	CASSSGGAGETQYF	TGTGCCAGCTCCTCTGGGGGGGCAGGGGAGACCCAGTACTTC
TRBV7-8	TRBJ2-3	.	14	CASSLGTNTDTQYF	TGTGCCAGCAGCTTAGGGACTAACACAGATACGCAGTATTTT
TRBV15	TRBJ2-5	.	16	CATSDYRAGVQETQYF	TGTGCCACCAGCGATTACAGGGCAGGAGTACAAGAGACCCAGTACTTC
TRBV7-2	TRBJ2-5	.	13	CASSVRWLETQYF	TGTGCCAGCAGCGTGAGGTGGTTGGAGACCCAGTACTTC
TRBV27	TRBJ2-5	TRBD2	15	CASSPLRGGRETQYF	TGTGCCAGCAGTCCTCTACGCGGGGGGAGAGAGACCCAGTACTTC
TRBV19	TRBJ2-2	.	14	CASSIWGAEGELFF	TGTGCCAGTAGTATCTGGGGAGCCGAGGGGGAGCTGTTTTTT
TRBV5-6	TRBJ1-6	TRBD1	15	CASSLRQGAIQVLHF	TGTGCCAGCAGCCTCCGACAGGGGGCGATTCAAGTCCTCCACTTT
TRBV29-1	TRBJ1-1	.	13	CSVNRVYDTEAFF	TGCAGCGTTAACAGGGTGTATGACACTGAAGCTTTCTTT
TRBV24-1	TRBJ2-3	.	11	CATSEVGTQYF	TGTGCCACCAGTGAGGTCGGTACGCAGTATTTT
TRBV5-4	TRBJ2-3	TRBD2	15	CASSFGGRGADTQYF	TGTGCCAGCAGCTTTGGCGGGAGGGGGGCAGATACGCAGTATTTT